This T cell receptor beta chain is from a study of blood T cell repertoires in COVID-19. Per the germline V gene, CDR1 is KGHSH and CDR2 is LQKENI. The CDR3 has 17 residues. V was clipped by 3 bases and J by 0 bases, with 12 bases between them. In the original workflow: Nucleated cell counts were estimated from reference gene primer amplification. Profiling relied on immunoSEQ multiplex PCR, and the TCRdb table lists in-frame clones only, not all of them. The DNA was the basis for D and trimming; V, J and clone size are from that table. The data hold some 120,000 clones, with more than 90% observed a single time.

The chain combines TRBV18 with TRBJ1-6, with D perhaps TRBD1 (6 bases). Sequencing was performed on peripheral blood. The receptor's source is a man between 45 and 60 years old with active COVID-19. In DNA, the CDR3 is TGTGCCAGCTCACCGACAGGCTTGAGCTCCTATAATTCACCCCTCCACTTT. As protein: CASSPTGLSSYNSPLHF.